The 19 T cell receptor beta chains listed next were all sequenced from one sample in a study of human T cells and chemical hapten exposure. The sample's time point: patch test 2, 6 weeks after DPC sensitization. As to treatment: therapeutic diphenylcyclopropenone sensitization with weekly scalp DPC. TCRdb itself ran the RACE reads through MiXCR, one entry per CDR3 protein. The table lists 360,000 or so distinct CDR3 sequences, 6% to 7% of them singletons. The sequenced sample was whole blood, obtained in connection with sensitization to the hapten diphenylcyclopropenone (DPC). The receptors originated from a woman between 18 and 30 years old with alopecia areata. Some clones in this sample may be carry-over from other donors' samples.

The rearrangement joins TRBV12-3 or TRBV12-4 to TRBJ2-1; D is unresolved. Deletions cut 1 base from V and 5 bases from J, with 6 bases between. The CDR3 has 13 amino acids. The CDR3 coding sequence is TGTGCCAGCAGTTTAGGAGATAACAATGAGCAGTTCTTC. Its translation: CASSLGDNNEQFF.

Many counts were recorded for this clonotype. The chain joins TRBV7-8 to TRBJ1-4; TRBD1 is a possible D gene (6 bases). The V and J ends lost 6 bases and 7 bases respectively, with 18 bases between them. Looked up from germline, CDR1 is SGHVS and CDR2 is FQNEAQ. This CDR3 is built from 15 residues. The CDR3 is CASRRSGGMGEKLFF. Here the CDR3 DNA reads TGTGCCAGCAGACGATCCGGGGGCATGGGTGAAAAACTGTTTTTT. Drawing the rest from reference TRBV7-8 and TRBJ1-4, the complete variable domain is GAGVSQSPRYKVAKRGQDVALRCDPISGHVSLFWYQQALGQGPEFLTYFQNEAQLDKSGLPSDRFFAERPEGSVSTLKIQRTQQEDSAVYLCASRRSGGMGEKLFFGSGTQLSVL.

This clonotype was counted at least ten times. The chain has TRBV7-8 and TRBJ2-5; D possibly uses TRBD1 or TRBD2 (5 bases each). This CDR3 spans 16 amino acids. Trimming cost V 5 bases and J 0 bases, with 16 bases left between them. From germline, CDR1 is SGHVS and CDR2 FQNEAQ. The CDR3 loop reads CASSPWDPRYQETQYF. For the CDR3, the DNA is TGTGCCAGCAGCCCCTGGGACCCACGGTACCAAGAGACCCAGTACTTC.

The CDR3 region has the DNA TGCAGTGCCCCCAGCGCCTCTAGCGGGGGGGCGATAGATACGCAGTATTTT. This sequence encodes CSAPSASSGGAIDTQYF. The chain couples TRBV20-1 to TRBJ2-3; 12 nucleotides align to TRBD2. Trimming removed 6 bases from V and 5 bases from J; junction bases left unmatched: 15. This CDR3 is 17 amino acids long. Germline V gene data show CDR1 as DFQATT and CDR2 as SNEGSKA (reference sequence).

This clonotype was seen a few times. This chain links TRBV11-1 with TRBJ2-7, with 7 bases lining up with TRBD1. The germline V gene encodes CDR1 SGHAT and CDR2 FQDESV (reference sequence). Trimming took 1 base from V and 11 from J; bases not matched to a gene: 14. This CDR3 spans 15 amino acids. CDR3 amino acids: CASSLDRDRVVMEYF. Written as DNA, the CDR3 is TGTGCCAGCAGCTTAGATCGCGACAGGGTGGTAATGGAGTACTTC.

This clonotype occurred many times. The chain combines TRBV2 with TRBJ1-5; D may be TRBD1 (5 bases). The V and J ends lost 5 bases and 3 bases respectively, with 11 bases between them. There are 14 residues in the CDR3. Germline assignment: CDR1 SNHLY and CDR2 FYNNEI. In DNA form, the CDR3 reads TGTGCCAGCAGTCCTGACAGCCTCAATCAGCCCCAGCATTTT. Its protein is CASSPDSLNQPQHF.

The V call is TRBV7-8, the J call TRBJ1-4; D might be TRBD1 (5 bases). The ends were cut back, 3 bases at V and 3 bases at J, with 14 bases in the middle. The length of the CDR3 is 16 residues. Germline CDR1 and CDR2: SGHVS and FQNEAQ. DNA of the CDR3: TGTGCCAGCAGCTTTAATTGGGGGATCCCTAATGAAAAACTGTTTTTT. It yields the protein CASSFNWGIPNEKLFF.

There are a few counts of this clonotype. The chain carries TRBV20-1 and TRBJ1-1, with 7 bases lining up with TRBD1. From germline, CDR1 is DFQATT and CDR2 SNEGSKA (reference sequence). V dropped 0 bases and J dropped 13; count of bases not matched to a gene: 11. CDR3 length: 13 residues. The CDR3 here is CSARDPEGARSFF. The CDR3 region has the DNA TGCAGTGCTAGAGATCCGGAGGGGGCCCGAAGTTTCTTT.

Regarding this clonotype: A much larger clone is a single base away; this may be a read error. The V call is TRBV6-4, the J call TRBJ1-1; D remains unclear. V lost 6 bases and J 2 bases, leaving 13 bases between the germline ends. The germline CDR1 and CDR2 sequences are MRHNA and SNTAGT. This CDR3 contains 14 residues. The CDR3, as DNA: TGTGCCAGCAGCCACGGCAGGCTCAACACTGAAGCTTTCTTT. Protein sequence: CASSHGRLNTEAFF.

This clonotype was detected ten times or more. CDR3 loop: CSAYRHRGGGADQPQHF. DNA for the CDR3: TGCAGTGCTTACCGCCATCGGGGCGGGGGCGCAGATCAGCCCCAGCATTTT. This chain uses TRBV20-1 with TRBJ1-5; possible D gene TRBD1, 6 bases. The V end lost 5 bases, the J end lost 5 bases, and 25 bases lay between the germline ends. The CDR3 has 17 amino acids. Germline lookup yields CDR1 DFQATT and CDR2 SNEGSKA (reference sequence).

This clonotype was seen at least ten times. The gene calls are TRBV4-2 and TRBJ1-2, with TRBD1 matching 7 bases. Per germline, CDR1 LGHNA and CDR2 YNFKEQ. The V gene end was trimmed by 0 bases and the J gene end by 0 bases; junction bases not matched to a gene: 13. The CDR3 runs 19 residues. The CDR3 region is CASSQDHSVWDRANYGYTF. In DNA, the CDR3 is TGTGCCAGCAGCCAAGATCACTCGGTGTGGGACAGAGCTAACTATGGCTACACCTTC.

This clonotype was picked up a small number of times. The V and J genes are TRBV4-2 and TRBJ1-1; a weak D match, TRBD1 (5 bases). The CDR3 spans 17 residues. Trimming stripped 1 base from V and 4 bases from J, with 19 bases between. Germline lookup yields CDR1 LGHNA and CDR2 YNFKEQ. CDR3 nucleotide sequence: TGTGCCAGCAGCCAAGCGGCCGGGACGAACGTCGGCACTGAAGCTTTCTTT. This codes for CASSQAAGTNVGTEAFF.

This clonotype was seen repeatedly, ten times or more. This CDR3 is CASSQGPLAGRGDTQYF. DNA of the CDR3: TGCGCCAGCAGCCAAGGTCCACTAGCGGGGAGAGGAGATACGCAGTATTTT. The J gene is TRBJ2-3, the V gene TRBV4-1; TRBD2 matches 10 bases. V shed 1 base and J 5 bases; nucleotides not matched to a gene: 9. CDR3 length: 17 amino acids. CDR1 and CDR2 from the germline V gene are MGHRA and YSYEKL.

This clonotype has only a few counts. CDR3 sequence reads: CASSLEGPSYNSPLHF. In DNA form, the CDR3 reads TGTGCCAGCAGTTTGGAGGGACCCTCCTATAATTCACCCCTCCACTTT. This chain links TRBV27 with TRBJ1-6; D may be TRBD1 (5 bases). This CDR3 comprises 16 residues. V was clipped by 3 bases and J by 0 bases, with 9 bases between them. Per the germline V gene, CDR1 is MNHEY and CDR2 is SMNVEV (reference sequence).

This clonotype was seen ten or more times. The V and J genes are TRBV12-3 or TRBV12-4 and TRBJ1-1, with TRBD1 matching 9 bases. The ends lost 1 base at V and 1 base at J; junction bases unmatched: 1. The CDR3 consists of 15 residues. The CDR3 spells CASSLGGQGNTEAFF. The CDR3 DNA reads as TGTGCCAGCAGTTTAGGGGGACAGGGGAACACTGAAGCTTTCTTT.

The rearrangement links TRBV7-9 to TRBJ2-3; D remains unclear. The ends were cut back, 5 bases at V and 4 bases at J, with 13 bases in the middle. Germline CDR1 is SEHNR and CDR2 is FQNEAQ (reference sequence). The CDR3 consists of 14 residues. CDR3 region: CASSLTLTADTQYF. CDR3 in DNA: TGTGCCAGCAGCCTGACACTTACGGCAGATACGCAGTATTTT.

This clonotype has ten or more counts. The chain is built from TRBV27 and TRBJ1-5, with D unclear. V was pared by 3 bases and J by 0 bases, with 9 bases between. From germline, CDR1 is MNHEY and CDR2 SMNVEV (reference sequence). This CDR3 has 15 amino acids. For the CDR3, the DNA is TGTGCCAGCAGTTTGATGAGTAATAGCAATCAGCCCCAGCATTTT. Protein sequence: CASSLMSNSNQPQHF.

This clonotype was seen more than once but under ten times. This chain joins TRBV7-9 and TRBJ2-2, with 7 positions matching TRBD1. The V segment lost 1 base and the J segment 3 bases; nucleotides outside the gene matches: 5. Germline V gene data show CDR1 as SEHNR and CDR2 as FQNEAQ (reference sequence). The CDR3 covers 16 residues. CDR3 nucleotides: TGTGCCAGCAGCTTAGGACAGGGCTTGCACACCGGGGAGCTGTTTTTT. Its protein product is CASSLGQGLHTGELFF.

This clonotype was detected only a few times. This chain links TRBV20-1 with TRBJ2-2, with TRBD1 identical over 7 bases. The J segment lost 0 bases and the V segment lost 8 bases, leaving 6 bases of the junction unmatched. The V gene's germline CDR1 is DFQATT and CDR2 SNEGSKA (reference sequence). CDR3 length: 14 amino acids. The CDR3, as DNA: TGCAGTAATCTGGGACAGCCGAACACCGGGGAGCTGTTTTTT. Residues: CSNLGQPNTGELFF.